This TCR beta chain was sequenced during a study of T-cell memory formation after mild COVID-19. Study-wide context: Largely donor-specific TCR clusters were found. Study-level points and caveats: CD4+ clones that contracted lay mainly in CM and EM; CD8+ ones lay in EMRA.

Libraries for TCRalpha and TCRbeta carried sample barcodes and unique molecular identifiers via 5'RACE. MiXCR was run by TCRdb on the 5' RACE reads, yielding one entry per CDR3 protein. Seen here are 350,000 or so distinct CDR3 sequences, 20% to 25% observed once, and the top ten hold under 25%. About this clonotype itself: The antigen is undetermined.

The receptor comes from a man aged 18 to 29 who had mild COVID-19 (a few samples of this study predate the infection). Cell type and time point are not known. Sequencing was performed on PBMCs or a T cell subset sorted from them (not recorded which).

The CDR3 here is CASRVQGTGELFF. CDR3 in DNA: TGTGCCAGCAGGGTACAGGGGACCGGGGAGCTGTTTTTT. This rearrangement joins TRBV6-2 or TRBV6-3 to TRBJ2-2; 7 bases map to TRBD1. Trimming cost V 6 bases and J 5 bases; bases outside gene matches: 3. The germline V gene encodes CDR1 MNHEY and CDR2 SVGEGT. CDR3 length: 13 amino acids.